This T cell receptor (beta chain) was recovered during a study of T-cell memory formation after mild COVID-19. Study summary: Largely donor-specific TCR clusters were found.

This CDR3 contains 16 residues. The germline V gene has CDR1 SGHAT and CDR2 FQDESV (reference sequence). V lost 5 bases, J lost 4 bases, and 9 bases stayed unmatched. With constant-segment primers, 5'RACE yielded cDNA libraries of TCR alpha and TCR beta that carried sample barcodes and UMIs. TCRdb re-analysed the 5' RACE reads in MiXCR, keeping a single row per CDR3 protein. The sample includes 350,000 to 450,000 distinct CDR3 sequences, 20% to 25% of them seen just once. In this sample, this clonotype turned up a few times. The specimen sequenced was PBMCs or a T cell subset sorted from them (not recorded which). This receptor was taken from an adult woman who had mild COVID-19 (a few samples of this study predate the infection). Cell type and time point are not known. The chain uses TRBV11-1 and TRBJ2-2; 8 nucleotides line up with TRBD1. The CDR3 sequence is CASSQWTGLTTGELFF. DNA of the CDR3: TGTGCCAGCAGCCAGTGGACAGGGCTGACCACCGGGGAGCTGTTTTTT. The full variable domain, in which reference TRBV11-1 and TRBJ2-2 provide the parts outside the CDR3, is EAEVAQSPRYKITEKSQAVAFWCDPISGHATLYWYRQILGQGPELLVQFQDESVVDDSQLPKDRFSAERLKGVDSTLKIQPAELGDSAMYLCASSQWTGLTTGELFFGEGSRLTVL.